These 26 T cell receptor beta chains originate from one sample sequenced in a study of T cells in Graves' hyperthyroidism and ophthalmopathy. RNA transcripts gave rise to amplified TCR beta CDR3 regions. The HTBI primer set drove a first-round RT-PCR of the TCR CDR3. Each CDR3 protein is one row after TCRdb ran MiXCR on the multiplex PCR reads. The table has fewer than 450,000 distinct CDR3 sequences, 11% to 15% seen once; the top ten hold approximately 29%. The sequenced material came from blood. These receptors came from a man between 45 and 60 years old with Graves' ophthalmopathy.

With regard to this clonotype: A read error is possible here, since a much larger clone lies one base away. The rearrangement joins TRBV6-1 to TRBJ1-1; D is uncertain. CDR3 length: 14 residues. Germline CDR1 reads MNHNS; CDR2 reads SASEGT. The CDR3 bases are TGTGCCAGCAGTCTAGTCCAGAAGAACACTGAAGCTTCCTTT. This translates into CASSLVQKNTEASF.

This clonotype was observed many times. V usage is TRBV30 and J usage is TRBJ2-5; 7 nucleotides match TRBD1. Germline lookup yields CDR1 GTSNPN and CDR2 SVGIG (reference sequence). Unmatched junction bases numbered 10, after V lost 8 bases and J lost 4 bases. The CDR3 has 13 amino acids. The CDR3 sequence: CATTGSFVETQYF. The CDR3 DNA follows: TGTGCCACGACAGGGTCGTTCGTAGAGACCCAGTACTTC.

This clonotype was seen many times. The V and J genes are TRBV19 and TRBJ1-5, with no clear D. Germline-derived CDR1 and CDR2 are LNHDA and SQIVND (reference sequence). Trimming stripped 3 bases from V and 1 base from J, with 10 bases between. The CDR3 is made up of 15 amino acids. This CDR3 reads CASSMMGGSNQPQHF. Written as DNA, the CDR3 is TGTGCCAGTAGTATGATGGGAGGGAGCAATCAGCCCCAGCATTTT.

This chain uses TRBV6-1 with TRBJ1-4; D call uncertain. CDR1 MNHNS and CDR2 SASEGT come from the germline V gene. The CDR3 loop spans 12 amino acids. Trimming stripped 8 bases from V and 8 bases from J, with 12 bases between. The CDR3 DNA sequence: TGTGCCAGCCGTGGGCGCCGGGAAAAACTGTTTTTT. It specifies CASRGRREKLFF.

The chain couples TRBV12-5 to TRBJ2-7; 7 nucleotides agree with TRBD2. This CDR3 comprises 14 residues. The germline V gene has CDR1 LGHNT and CDR2 FRNRAP. V was clipped by 7 bases and J by 2 bases; unmatched bases: 8. The CDR3 bases are TGTGCTAGTGCCCCCACTAGCGTAACCTACGAGCAGTACTTC. Translation gives CASAPTSVTYEQYF.

Many counts were recorded for this clonotype. The chain has TRBV11-2 and TRBJ1-5, with 9 bases matching TRBD1. The V and J ends lost 6 bases and 7 bases, in that order; junction bases with no gene match: 10. The CDR3 extends over 15 amino acids. Germline CDR1 is SGHAT and CDR2 is FQNNGV. The CDR3 here is CASRKYRTGAQPQHF. The CDR3 nucleotides are TGTGCCAGCAGGAAATACCGGACAGGGGCACAGCCCCAGCATTTT.

This clonotype was counted at least ten times. The chain uses TRBV5-1 and TRBJ2-3; D call uncertain. Germline V gene lookup returns CDR1 SGHRS and CDR2 YFSETQ. With 0 bases removed from V and 2 bases from J, the gap between germline ends came to 7 bases. The CDR3 covers 14 residues. CDR3 protein: CASSLEGDTDTQYF. The CDR3 nucleotides read TGCGCCAGCAGCTTGGAGGGCGACACAGATACGCAGTATTTT.

The chain employs TRBV20-1 and TRBJ2-7; D ambiguous. V lost 3 bases and J 0 bases, leaving 3 bases between the germline ends. Looked up from germline, CDR1 is DFQATT and CDR2 is SNEGSKA (reference sequence). CDR3 length: 11 residues. DNA of the CDR3: TGCAGTGCTAGTGACTCCTACGAGCAGTACTTC. This encodes CSASDSYEQYF.

This clonotype was seen a handful of times. This rearrangement joins TRBV10-2 to TRBJ1-1; TRBD1 might be the D (5 bases). Germline V lookup: CDR1 WSHSY, CDR2 SAAADI. This CDR3 spans 13 amino acids. The ends were cut back, 3 bases at V and 3 bases at J, with 8 bases in the middle. The DNA of the CDR3 is TGCGCCAGCAGTGACTCCAGGGACACTGAAGCTTTCTTT. This translates into CASSDSRDTEAFF.

This sequence joins TRBV5-4 and TRBJ2-2; maybe TRBD2 (5 bases). The germline gives CDR1 SGHNT, CDR2 YYREEE (reference sequence). This CDR3 is built from 16 residues. Between the trimmed V and J ends, which lost 1 base and 6 bases, there was a span of 16 bases. DNA of the CDR3: TGTGCCAGCAGCTTGCCGGCTAGCTTAGGCGCCGGGGAGCTGTTTTTT. The encoded protein is CASSLPASLGAGELFF.

This clonotype was detected ten times or more. The chain joins TRBV2 to TRBJ2-7; D call uncertain. The CDR3 is made up of 11 amino acids. The germline V gene encodes CDR1 SNHLY and CDR2 FYNNEI. Trimming took 5 bases from V and 4 from J, leaving 6 bases between them. DNA of the CDR3: TGTGCCAGCAGTACCCTATACGAGCAGTACTTC. Its translation is CASSTLYEQYF. The complete variable domain, with remaining parts taken from reference TRBV2 and TRBJ2-7, reads EPEVTQTPSHQVTQMGQEVILRCVPISNHLYFYWYRQILGQKVEFLVSFYNNEISEKSEIFDDQFSVERPDGSNFTLKIRSTKLEDSAMYFCASSTLYEQYFGPGTRLTVT.

This clonotype was picked up a small number of times. This chain joins TRBV24-1 and TRBJ1-5; the D is unclear. In germline, CDR1 is KGHDR, CDR2 SFDVKD. With 2 bases removed from V and 4 bases from J, the gap between germline ends came to 8 bases. There are 14 residues in the CDR3. The CDR3 nucleotides are TGTGCCACCAGTGATTCCCGCACGAATCAGCCCCAGCATTTT. The encoded protein is CATSDSRTNQPQHF.

This clonotype has just a few counts. The rearrangement links TRBV3-1 to TRBJ1-2; the D gene is possibly TRBD1 (5 bases). Between the trimmed V and J ends, which lost 5 bases and 3 bases, there was a span of 7 bases. The CDR3 spans 12 residues. Per the germline V gene, CDR1 is LGHDT and CDR2 is YNNKEL (reference sequence). This chain's CDR3 is CASSETDYGYTF. In nucleotides, the CDR3 is TGTGCCAGCAGCGAGACAGACTATGGCTACACCTTC. Drawing the rest from reference TRBV3-1 and TRBJ1-2, the complete variable domain is DTAVSQTPKYLVTQMGNDKSIKCEQNLGHDTMYWYKQDSKKFLKIMFSYNNKELIINETVPNRFSPKSPDKAHLNLHINSLELGDSAVYFCASSETDYGYTFGSGTRLTVV.

This clonotype turned up a few times. This rearrangement joins TRBV15 to TRBJ2-3; 9 bases line up with TRBD2. This CDR3 region has 16 residues. Germline assignment: CDR1 LNHNV and CDR2 YYDKDF (reference sequence). J gave up 2 bases and V 2 bases, and 5 bases lay outside the gene matches. CDR3: CATSRKTSGYTDTQYF. Here the CDR3 DNA reads TGTGCCACCAGCAGAAAGACTAGCGGTTACACAGATACGCAGTATTTT.

As to this clonotype: Because it lacks the conserved phenylalanine or tryptophan at the end, this CDR3 is likely a read error. The chain recombines TRBV2 with TRBJ2-3; 10 positions agree with TRBD1. The CDR3 is 15 residues long. Germline V gene lookup returns CDR1 SNHLY and CDR2 FYNNEI. Trimming removed 6 bases from V and 6 bases from J; junction bases left unmatched: 9. CDR3 in DNA: TGTGCCAGCAGAGCTCTCGGGACAGGGGCGGATACGCAGTATCTT. This translates into CASRALGTGADTQYL.

This clonotype has only a few counts. The CDR3 DNA sequence: TGTGCCAGCAGCGCACTCTCCGGGACTAGCGGAACCGGGGAGCTGTTTTTT. Its protein product is CASSALSGTSGTGELFF. This rearrangement joins TRBV25-1 to TRBJ2-2; 11 bases line up with TRBD2. Germline CDR1 is MGHDK and CDR2 is SYGVNS. The CDR3 loop spans 17 amino acids. With 6 bases clipped from V and 5 bases from J, the junction kept 11 bases outside the gene matches.

Many counts were recorded for this clonotype. The CDR3 DNA is TGTGCCAGCAGTGAGGGGGGTTCTTACAATGAGCAGTTCTTC. It specifies CASSEGGSYNEQFF. The V gene is TRBV2, the J gene TRBJ2-1; a possible D gene is TRBD2 (6 bases). The CDR3 length is 14 residues. The V gene's germline CDR1 is SNHLY and CDR2 FYNNEI. V lost 3 bases and J lost 4, with 10 bases in between.

This clonotype was detected many times. The chain is built from TRBV11-2 and TRBJ2-3, with D unresolved. V shed 5 bases and J shed 1 base, with 13 bases lying between them. The CDR3 extends over 15 amino acids. Germline CDR1 and CDR2: SGHAT and FQNNGV. DNA for the CDR3: TGTGCCAGCAGCCCCCAAAGCGAACGCACAGATACGCAGTATTTT. It translates to CASSPQSERTDTQYF. The full variable domain, completed using reference TRBV11-2 and TRBJ2-3, is EAGVAQSPRYKIIEKRQSVAFWCNPISGHATLYWYQQILGQGPKLLIQFQNNGVVDDSQLPKDRFSAERLKGVDSTLKIQPAKLEDSAVYLCASSPQSERTDTQYFGPGTRLTVL.

This clonotype was found a few times. The rearrangement links TRBV20-1 to TRBJ2-2; no reliable D call. Germline assignment: CDR1 DFQATT and CDR2 SNEGSKA (reference sequence). This CDR3 comprises 12 residues. V lost 1 base to trimming and J lost 7 bases, with 7 bases between them. The CDR3 loop reads CSARAAGGELFF. The CDR3 DNA is TGCAGTGCTAGAGCGGCCGGCGGGGAGCTGTTTTTT.

The chain has TRBV5-1 and TRBJ2-1; D is possibly TRBD1 (5 bases). V shed 0 bases and J shed 2 bases, with 9 bases lying between them. CDR1 is SGHRS, CDR2 YFSETQ, per germline. The length of the CDR3 is 15 residues. CDR3 sequence reads: CASSLEGVTYNEQFF. CDR3 in DNA: TGCGCCAGCAGCTTGGAAGGGGTGACCTACAATGAGCAGTTCTTC.

V usage is TRBV11-3 and J usage is TRBJ2-1; the match to TRBD1 covers 7 bases. V lost 5 bases, J lost 5 bases, and 6 bases stayed unmatched. The CDR3 extends over 14 amino acids. Per germline, CDR1 SGHNT and CDR2 YENEEA. The DNA for the CDR3 is TGTGCCAGCAGCATAGGACAGGCAAACAATGAGCAGTTCTTC. It yields the protein CASSIGQANNEQFF.

This chain links TRBV15 with TRBJ1-4, with a possible D match to TRBD1 (6 bases). The length of the CDR3 is 14 residues. Trimming pared 1 base from V and 8 bases from J, leaving 11 bases between. Germline CDR1 is LNHNV and CDR2 is YYDKDF (reference sequence). In DNA form, the CDR3 reads TGTGCCACCAGCAGAGGGGGGCGCGGAGAAAAACTGTTTTTT. This codes for CATSRGGRGEKLFF.

This clonotype appeared many times. The rearrangement joins TRBV2 to TRBJ2-3, with 7 bases fitting TRBD2. This CDR3 is built from 14 residues. CDR1 is SNHLY, CDR2 FYNNEI, per germline. The trim removed 8 bases at V and 5 bases at J, leaving 10 bases unmatched. Written as DNA, the CDR3 is TGTGCCAGCCAGTGGGCGGGAGCGGAAGATACGCAGTATTTT. Translating it yields CASQWAGAEDTQYF.

This clonotype was seen repeatedly, ten times or more. The rearrangement links TRBV20-1 to TRBJ2-3, with TRBD1 identical over 7 bases. This CDR3 region has 15 residues. Trimming at V came to 1 base and at J to 2 bases, leaving 6 bases not matched to a gene. The germline V gene encodes CDR1 DFQATT and CDR2 SNEGSKA (reference sequence). CDR3 sequence reads: CSARAFDRVTDTQYF. Here the CDR3 DNA reads TGCAGTGCTAGAGCCTTTGACAGGGTCACAGATACGCAGTATTTT.

The chain is built from TRBV5-4 and TRBJ1-1; 11 bases are shared with TRBD1. The CDR3 is 15 amino acids. J gave up 5 bases and V 6 bases, and 9 bases lay outside the gene matches. CDR1 is SGHNT and CDR2 is YYREEE in the germline V gene (reference sequence). CDR3 DNA sequence: TGTGCCAGCATCCATTGGGGGACAGGGGGGACTGAAGCTTTCTTT. Protein product: CASIHWGTGGTEAFF.

V usage is TRBV28 and J usage is TRBJ2-4; D possibly matches TRBD1 or TRBD2 (5 bases each). Germline lookup yields CDR1 MDHEN and CDR2 SYDVKM. V was trimmed by 8 bases and J by 6 bases, leaving 20 bases between them. The length of the CDR3 is 15 residues. The CDR3 here is CASHGTGGYRNIQYF. In DNA, the CDR3 is TGTGCCAGCCACGGTACTGGGGGATACAGAAACATTCAGTACTTC.